This paragraph reports one T cell receptor (beta chain). Antigen unknown. These data are taken from a study of T cells in Graves' hyperthyroidism and ophthalmopathy. Study conclusions and caveats: In simple terms, a model built on 13 V-J features told ophthalmopathy apart from stable hyperthyroidism.

It was RNA transcripts that yielded the amplified TCR beta CDR3 regions. TCR CDR3 regions were first amplified by RT-PCR with HTBI primers. TCRdb processed the multiplex PCR reads anew with MiXCR; each CDR3 protein has one entry. The table records a few hundred thousand distinct CDR3 sequences, around 15% of them present only once. Trimming left V 3 bases short and J 2 bases short, with 13 bases between. Looked up from germline, CDR1 is SGDLS and CDR2 is YYNGEE. The CDR3 extends over 15 amino acids. Sequencing was done on a sample of blood. This receptor was obtained from an older woman with Graves' ophthalmopathy. The chain joins TRBV9 to TRBJ2-3; weak D call: TRBD1 (5 bases). The CDR3 DNA reads TGTGCCAGCAGCGGCGCCGACAGACTCACAGATACGCAGTATTTT. It codes for CASSGADRLTDTQYF.